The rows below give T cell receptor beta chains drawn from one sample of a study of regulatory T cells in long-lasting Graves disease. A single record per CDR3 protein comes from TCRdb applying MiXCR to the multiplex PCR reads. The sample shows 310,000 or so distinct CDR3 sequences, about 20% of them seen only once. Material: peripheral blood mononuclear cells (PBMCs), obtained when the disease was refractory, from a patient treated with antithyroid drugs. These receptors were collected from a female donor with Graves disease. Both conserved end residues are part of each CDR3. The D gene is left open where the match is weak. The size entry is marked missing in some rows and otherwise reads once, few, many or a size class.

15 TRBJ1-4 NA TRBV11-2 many TGTGCCAGCAGCTTAGTTGGGCCGGCCGACGAAAAACTGTTTTTT CASSLVGPADEKLFF
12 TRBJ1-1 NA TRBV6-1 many TGTGCCAGCCAGTCGCTGAACACTGAAGCTTTCTTT CASQSLNTEAFF
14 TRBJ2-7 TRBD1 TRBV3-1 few TGTGCCAGCAGCCGGGGGACAGGGTTCTACGAGCAGTACTTC CASSRGTGFYEQYF
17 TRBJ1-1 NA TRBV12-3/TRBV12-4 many TGTGCCAGCAGTTTAGCACCCCATCCCGGGCGTGACACTGAAGCTTTCTTT CASSLAPHPGRDTEAFF
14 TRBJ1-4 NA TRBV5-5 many TGTGCCAGCAGCGGGGGTGTAAGAAATGAAAAACTGTTTTTT CASSGGVRNEKLFF
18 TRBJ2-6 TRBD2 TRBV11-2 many TGTGCCAGCAGCTTAGTCGGGGGGGCCCCCTCTGGGGCCAACGTCCTGACTTTC CASSLVGGAPSGANVLTF
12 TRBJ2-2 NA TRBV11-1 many TGTGCCAGCAGCCTACCGGGCGGGGAGCTGTTTTTT CASSLPGGELFF
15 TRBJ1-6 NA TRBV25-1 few TGTGCCAGCAGTGAGGGGTTGGCTTATAATTCACCCCTCCACTTT CASSEGLAYNSPLHF
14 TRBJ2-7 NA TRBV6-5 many TGTGCCAGCAGTTACTCGACTGACCTCAACGAGCAGTACTTC CASSYSTDLNEQYF
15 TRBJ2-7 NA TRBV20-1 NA TGCAGTGCTAGTCCGGCAGGGGCCCTTACCCGCGAGCAGTACTTC CSASPAGALTREQYF